This is a list of T cell receptor beta chains from one sample in a study of shared T cell receptors in the human thymus. Assay: immunoSEQ multiplex PCR; the TCRdb copy retains only in-frame clones and omits some. This table holds some 700,000 clones, roughly 90% found once. The same sample was also used in a study of human thymus T cells.

Sequencing input: thymocytes. The source is a boy younger than two with a congenital heart defect. CDR3s include the opening cysteine and the closing phenylalanine or tryptophan. Each record gives: V gene, CDR3 length, D gene, J gene, clone size, CDR3 protein, CDR3 DNA. A D gene is named only where the DNA matches it firmly. Clone size, where shown, is once, few, many, or a class for clones that have expanded.

>TRBV15|16|NA|TRBJ2-5|NA
CATSCTLDSRRETQYF
TGTGCCACCAGCTGCACCCTGGACAGCCGGCGGGAGACCCAGTACTTC
>TRBV28|17|NA|TRBJ2-1|NA
CASSLATRPRGANEQFF
TGTGCCAGCAGTTTGGCCACTCGCCCCCGCGGGGCCAATGAGCAGTTCTTC
>TRBV5-1|16|TRBD2|TRBJ2-3|NA
CASSHGTSGTTDTQYF
TGCGCCAGCAGCCACGGGACTAGCGGGACCACAGATACGCAGTATTTT
>TRBV4-1|18|TRBD2|TRBJ2-7|NA
CASSQELAGATWSYEQYF
TGCGCCAGCAGCCAAGAGCTAGCGGGAGCAACTTGGTCCTACGAGCAGTACTTC
>TRBV7-8|12|NA|TRBJ2-3|NA
CASRASTDTQYF
TGTGCCAGCAGGGCTAGCACAGATACGCAGTATTTT
>TRBV11-3|20|TRBD2|TRBJ2-3|NA
CASSPGLAGGPRLWTDTQYF
TGTGCCAGCAGCCCAGGACTAGCGGGAGGGCCGAGGTTGTGGACAGATACGCAGTATTTT
>TRBV30|16|TRBD2|TRBJ2-5|NA
CAWRTSGRELQETQYF
TGTGCCTGGCGGACTAGCGGGAGAGAGCTACAAGAGACCCAGTACTTC
>TRBV5-5|16|TRBD2|TRBJ2-7|NA
CASSSREVTGRFEQYF
TGTGCCAGCAGCTCCCGGGAGGTTACGGGGCGGTTCGAGCAGTACTTC
>TRBV5-6|17|NA|TRBJ2-7|NA
CASSFIQGGLPGSEQYF
TGTGCCAGCAGCTTTATACAGGGTGGACTGCCGGGATCCGAGCAGTACTTC
>TRBV5-1|13|TRBD1|TRBJ2-5|NA
CASSYRGSETQYF
TGCGCCAGCAGCTACAGGGGGTCAGAGACCCAGTACTTC
>TRBV19|14|NA|TRBJ2-1|NA
CASSIRGTYNEQFF
TGTGCCAGTAGTATAAGGGGGACGTACAATGAGCAGTTCTTC
>TRBV7-2|11|NA|TRBJ2-7|NA
CASSPGYEQYF
TGTGCCAGCAGCCCAGGCTACGAGCAGTACTTC
>TRBV27|15|TRBD1|TRBJ2-7|NA
CASSNGTGSTYEQYF
TGTGCCAGCAGCAACGGGACAGGGTCCACCTACGAGCAGTACTTC
>TRBV10-3|14|TRBD2|TRBJ2-7|NA
CAISEGLATYEQYF
TGTGCCATCAGTGAGGGACTAGCGACCTACGAGCAGTACTTC
>TRBV30|16|TRBD2|TRBJ2-5|NA
CAWSVRASGTQETQYF
TGTGCCTGGAGTGTACGGGCTAGCGGGACCCAAGAGACCCAGTACTTC
>TRBV11-1|18|TRBD2|TRBJ2-1|NA
CASSLVPPRAGGASEQFF
TGTGCCAGCAGCTTAGTACCCCCAAGAGCGGGAGGGGCGAGTGAGCAGTTCTTC
>TRBV6-4|14|TRBD2|TRBJ2-7|NA
CASSTSGSPYEQYF
TGTGCCAGCAGCACTAGCGGGAGTCCCTACGAGCAGTACTTC
>TRBV2|18|TRBD2|TRBJ2-3|once
CASSDGLAGERNTDTQYF
TGTGCCAGCAGTGATGGGCTAGCGGGAGAACGGAACACAGATACGCAGTATTTT
>TRBV7-2|16|NA|TRBJ2-2|NA
CASSFDKDTNTGELFF
TGTGCCAGCAGCTTCGACAAGGACACCAACACCGGGGAGCTGTTTTTT
>TRBV30|15|TRBD2|TRBJ2-3|NA
CAWSLKAGAEDTQYF
TGTGCCTGGAGCCTAAAGGCGGGAGCGGAAGATACGCAGTATTTT
>TRBV10-3|16|NA|TRBJ2-3|NA
CAISESPAESTDTQYF
TGTGCCATCAGTGAGTCCCCCGCGGAAAGCACAGATACGCAGTATTTT
>TRBV7-2|14|NA|TRBJ1-5|NA
CASSLTGGNQPQHF
TGTGCCAGCAGCTTAACGGGGGGCAATCAGCCCCAGCATTTT
>TRBV5-1|15|TRBD2|TRBJ2-1|NA
CASSWTSGRDNEQFF
TGCGCCAGCAGCTGGACTAGCGGGAGGGACAATGAGCAGTTCTTC
>TRBV13|13|TRBD1|TRBJ1-1|NA
CASSFQGGPEAFF
TGTGCCAGCAGCTTCCAGGGGGGTCCTGAAGCTTTCTTT
>TRBV5-5|15|TRBD2|TRBJ2-7|NA
CASSALAGVDDEQYF
TGTGCCAGCAGCGCACTAGCGGGAGTAGACGACGAGCAGTACTTC
>TRBV7-8|14|NA|TRBJ2-7|NA
CASSLAGLGYEQYF
TGTGCCAGCAGCTTAGCGGGACTCGGGTACGAGCAGTACTTC
>TRBV13|14|NA|TRBJ1-2|NA
CASSPTGGHYGYTF
TGTGCCAGCAGTCCAACCGGTGGGCACTATGGCTACACCTTC